Below, 10 T cell receptor beta chains from the same sample are listed, as sequenced in a study of shared clonotypes between healthy human individuals. CD45RO-negative, CCR7-selected cells formed the naive CD8 fraction, which excluded terminally differentiated effector memory CD45RA+ cells. TCRdb keeps only in-frame clones here, not all; method: immunoSEQ multiplex PCR. This table holds just over 2,000,000 clones, about 94% found once. Sequenced sample: naive CD8+ T cells sorted from blood. These receptors were obtained from a man aged 18-30 years in good health.

This rearrangement joins TRBV9 to TRBJ2-5; D may be TRBD2 (5 bases). Germline V gene lookup returns CDR1 SGDLS and CDR2 YYNGEE. V shed 0 bases and J shed 2 bases, with 11 bases lying between them. The CDR3 is made up of 15 amino acids. In nucleotides, the CDR3 is TGTGCCAGCAGCGTAGCGTTCGGGGTTCAAGAGACCCAGTACTTC. It specifies CASSVAFGVQETQYF.

The V and J genes are TRBV9 and TRBJ2-1; D is possibly TRBD1 (6 bases). Deletions cut 3 bases from V and 9 bases from J, with 10 bases between. The CDR3 consists of 12 residues. CDR1 and CDR2 from the germline V gene are SGDLS and YYNGEE. In DNA form, the CDR3 reads TGTGCCAGCAGCGCCCAGGGGACTGAGCAGTTCTTC. Residues: CASSAQGTEQFF.

The chain employs TRBV30 and TRBJ1-1, with D possibly matching TRBD1 (6 bases). V lost 5 bases and J lost 4, with 11 bases in between. The CDR3 has 12 amino acids. CDR1 and CDR2 from the germline V gene are GTSNPN and SVGIG (reference sequence). The DNA of the CDR3 is TGTGCCTGGTGCATAGGGGGCACTGAAGCTTTCTTT. Encoded protein: CAWCIGGTEAFF.

The rearrangement joins TRBV5-1 to TRBJ2-1; maybe TRBD1 (5 bases). The germline CDR1 and CDR2 sequences are SGHRS and YFSETQ. The CDR3 has 15 residues. V lost 0 bases to trimming and J lost 5 bases, with 12 bases between them. CDR3 sequence: CASSLDSPRDNEQFF. The CDR3 bases are TGCGCCAGCAGCTTGGACAGCCCCAGGGACAATGAGCAGTTCTTC. The complete variable domain, with remaining parts taken from reference TRBV5-1 and TRBJ2-1, reads KAGVTQTPRYLIKTRGQQVTLSCSPISGHRSVSWYQQTPGQGLQFLFEYFSETQRNKGNFPGRFSGRQFSNSRSEMNVSTLELGDSALYLCASSLDSPRDNEQFFGPGTRLTVL.

The rearrangement joins TRBV5-4 to TRBJ2-3, with D possibly matching TRBD2 (7 bases). Trimming stripped 4 bases from V and 4 bases from J, with 13 bases between. This CDR3 is 14 amino acids long. Looked up from germline, CDR1 is SGHNT and CDR2 is YYREEE (reference sequence). As DNA, the CDR3 is TGTGCCAGCAGCGGAGGGGGGGGAGCAGATACGCAGTATTTT. Translation gives CASSGGGGADTQYF.

The rearrangement joins TRBV28 to TRBJ2-7; maybe TRBD2 (5 bases). Trimming cost V 1 base and J 0 bases, with 16 bases left between them. Germline lookup yields CDR1 MDHEN and CDR2 SYDVKM. The CDR3 runs 17 residues. In nucleotides, the CDR3 is TGTGCCAGCAGTTTATCGGGGTCTGTTTCCTTCTCCTACGAGCAGTACTTC. It is translated as CASSLSGSVSFSYEQYF.

This rearrangement joins TRBV28 to TRBJ2-7; D assignment may be TRBD1 or TRBD2 (6 bases each). Germline assignment: CDR1 MDHEN and CDR2 SYDVKM. V lost 3 bases, J lost 1 base, and 13 bases lay in between. The CDR3 sequence is 15 residues long. CDR3 sequence: CASSFGGIKSYEQYF. The CDR3 bases are TGTGCCAGCAGTTTCGGGGGCATTAAATCCTACGAGCAGTACTTC. The full variable domain, its missing parts supplied by reference TRBV28 and TRBJ2-7, is DVKVTQSSRYLVKRTGEKVFLECVQDMDHENMFWYRQDPGLGLRLIYFSYDVKMKEKGDIPEGYSVSREKKERFSLILESASTNQTSMYLCASSFGGIKSYEQYFGPGTRLTVT.

The CDR3 DNA reads TGTGCCAGCAGCTTGGAAGGATTTGCAAGCCCAGATACGCAGTATTTT. This codes for CASSLEGFASPDTQYF. V usage is TRBV5-6 and J usage is TRBJ2-3; no firm D call. CDR3 length: 16 amino acids. V lost 0 bases, J lost 4 bases, and 15 bases lay in between. CDR1 is SGHDT, CDR2 YYEEEE, per germline.

This clone was recorded only once. The rearrangement links TRBV23-1 to TRBJ2-7; D possibly corresponds to TRBD1 (6 bases). TRBV23-1 carries the ORF label, with uncertain function. The CDR3 runs to 17 residues. Trimming stripped 1 base from V and 2 bases from J, with 18 bases between. CDR3: CASSQYVRDNHPYEQYF. CDR3 sequence (DNA): TGCGCCAGCAGTCAATACGTCCGGGACAACCACCCCTACGAGCAGTACTTC.

This rearrangement joins TRBV13 to TRBJ2-7, with 8 bases matching TRBD2. Losses at the gene ends were 5 bases for V and 4 bases for J; bases not matched to a gene: 13. The CDR3 has 16 amino acids. Germline CDR1 reads PRHDT; CDR2 reads FYEKMQ (reference sequence). CDR3 amino acids: CASSPQRAGDAYEQYF. In DNA, the CDR3 is TGTGCCAGCAGCCCCCAACGAGCGGGAGATGCGTACGAGCAGTACTTC.